The 11 T cell receptor beta chains listed next were all sequenced from one sample in a study of early T cells in non-severe SARS-CoV-2 infection. TCRdb processed the 5' RACE reads anew with MiXCR; each CDR3 protein has one entry. The sample contains roughly 56,000 distinct CDR3 sequences, approximately 9.3% of which appear only once. What was sequenced was whole blood. The receptors originated from an adult who was a healthcare worker with PCR-confirmed SARS-CoV-2 infection or an uninfected control (not recorded which).

This clonotype was counted between two and nine times. The chain recombines TRBV9 with TRBJ1-1, with 8 nucleotides matching TRBD1. With V trimmed by 3 bases and J by 0 bases, 13 bases remained unmatched. Germline CDR1 SGDLS, CDR2 YYNGEE. This CDR3 is built from 18 residues. CDR3 in amino acids: CASSGRQGSGALNTEAFF. The DNA for the CDR3 is TGTGCCAGCAGCGGACGACAGGGGAGCGGGGCTTTGAACACTGAAGCTTTCTTT. Full variable domain (rest looked up from reference TRBV9 and TRBJ1-1): DSGVTQTPKHLITATGQRVTLRCSPRSGDLSVYWYQQSLDQGLQFLIQYYNGEERAKGNILERFSAQQFPDLHSELNLSSLELGDSALYFCASSGRQGSGALNTEAFFGQGTRLTVV.

This rearrangement joins TRBV6-5 to TRBJ2-1, with 14 bases aligning to TRBD2. Per germline, CDR1 MNHEY and CDR2 SVGAGI. V was clipped by 6 bases and J by 7 bases; unmatched bases: 8. The CDR3 sequence is 16 residues long. The CDR3 DNA reads as TGTGCCAGCAGCCCCCAGACTAGCGGGGGGGGTAATGAGCAGTTCTTC. Its protein product is CASSPQTSGGGNEQFF.

J is TRBJ1-2 and V is TRBV25-1; TRBD1 matches 7 bases. The J segment lost 8 bases and the V segment lost 6 bases, leaving 9 bases of the junction unmatched. The CDR3 length is 13 residues. CDR1 is MGHDK and CDR2 is SYGVNS in the germline V gene. CDR3 sequence reads: CASRGDSPTGYTF. Here the CDR3 DNA reads TGTGCCAGCAGGGGGGACAGCCCGACGGGCTACACCTTC.

This clonotype was counted only a few times. The rearrangement links TRBV3-1 to TRBJ1-1; the match to TRBD1 covers 11 bases. Germline V gives CDR1 LGHDT, CDR2 YNNKEL (reference sequence). The CDR3 loop spans 13 amino acids. The V segment lost 4 bases and the J segment 10 bases; nucleotides outside the gene matches: 5. DNA of the CDR3: TGTGCCAGCAGCCCGAGGACAGGGGGCCCAGCTTTCTTT. Encoded protein: CASSPRTGGPAFF.

V usage is TRBV12-3 or TRBV12-4 and J usage is TRBJ1-4; possible D gene TRBD1, 6 bases. Trimming stripped 6 bases from V and 3 bases from J, with 11 bases between. There are 14 residues in the CDR3. CDR3 residues: CASSLTGPNEKLFF. CDR3 nucleotides: TGTGCCAGCAGCTTAACAGGGCCTAATGAAAAACTGTTTTTT.

V usage is TRBV7-6 and J usage is TRBJ2-5, with D maybe TRBD2 (6 bases). V lost 2 bases, J lost 4 bases, and 17 bases lay in between. The CDR3 has 16 residues. The germline CDR1 and CDR2 sequences are SGHVS and FNYEAQ. CDR3: CASSLNGGPKVETQYF. For the CDR3, the DNA is TGTGCCAGCAGCTTAAACGGGGGACCCAAGGTAGAGACCCAGTACTTC. The full variable domain, its missing parts supplied by reference TRBV7-6 and TRBJ2-5, is GAGVSQSPRYKVTKRGQDVALRCDPISGHVSLYWYRQALGQGPEFLTYFNYEAQQDKSGLPNDRFSAERPEGSISTLTIQRTEQRDSAMYRCASSLNGGPKVETQYFGPGTRLLVL.

A few counts support this clonotype. The chain has TRBV2 and TRBJ1-2, with a possible D match to TRBD1 (5 bases). Deletions cut 4 bases from V and 4 bases from J, with 16 bases between. The germline V gene encodes CDR1 SNHLY and CDR2 FYNNEI. The CDR3 spans 15 residues. The CDR3 coding sequence is TGTGCCAGCAGTGTTGATCAGGGTTCGCCCTATGGCTACACCTTC. It is translated as CASSVDQGSPYGYTF.

The gene calls are TRBV10-3 and TRBJ2-4, with TRBD1 matching over 8 bases. CDR3 length: 13 amino acids. In germline, CDR1 is ENHRY, CDR2 SYGVKD. The junction had 5 bases not matched to a gene; V was cut back by 8 bases and J by 5 bases. The CDR3 region has the DNA TGTGCCATCCAATCACAGGGGGAAAACATTCAGTACTTC. Amino acids: CAIQSQGENIQYF.

Many counts were recorded for this clonotype. The rearrangement links TRBV6-4 to TRBJ2-3; the D is unclear. Germline CDR1 reads MRHNA; CDR2 reads SNTAGT. V lost 6 bases and J 1 base, leaving 20 bases between the germline ends. This CDR3 region has 17 residues. The CDR3 loop is CASSAWASEAGTDTQYF. The CDR3 DNA reads TGTGCCAGCAGCGCTTGGGCCTCCGAGGCGGGCACAGATACGCAGTATTTT.

The DNA of the CDR3 is TGCGCCAGCAGTGAGGGGTACAATGAGCAGTTCTTC. Its protein is CASSEGYNEQFF. The chain recombines TRBV10-2 with TRBJ2-1; D uncertain. V shed 2 bases and J shed 4 bases, with 3 bases lying between them. Germline CDR1 WSHSY, CDR2 SAAADI. This CDR3 has 12 residues.

This clonotype was observed a handful of times. The chain carries TRBV20-1 and TRBJ1-3; D gene unclear. The CDR3 runs to 13 residues. Germline V gene data show CDR1 as DFQATT and CDR2 as SNEGSKA (reference sequence). V was clipped by 6 bases and J by 0 bases, with 9 bases between them. This chain's CDR3 is CSAYEISGNTIYF. The DNA of the CDR3 is TGCAGTGCCTACGAGATCTCTGGAAACACCATATATTTT.